The clone carrying this TCR beta chain was counted ten times or more. This CDR3 spans 19 amino acids. The V and J ends lost 4 bases and 0 bases, in that order; junction bases with no gene match: 14. This sample is part of a study of T cells in Graves' hyperthyroidism and ophthalmopathy. The wider study: Peripheral blood draws took place at initial diagnosis, ahead of any treatment.

Hyperthyroidism of Graves' type that showed no ophthalmopathy progression within 18 months was stable. It was uncontrolled infection, other autoimmune disease, pregnancy or lactation that excluded patients. Orbital computed tomography and thyroid ultrasound, together with serum TRAb and thyroxine and clinical symptoms, were used for diagnoses. RNA transcripts were the template for amplifying TCR beta CDR3 regions. The HTBI set primed first-round TCR CDR3 RT-PCR. Each CDR3 protein is one row after TCRdb ran MiXCR on the multiplex PCR reads. The data contain some 200,000 distinct CDR3 sequences, roughly a sixth of them singletons.

V is TRBV12-3 or TRBV12-4 and J is TRBJ2-3; 9 bases are a match to TRBD2. The TCR was taken from a woman aged 50 to 65 with Graves' hyperthyroidism. Sequenced sample: blood. The CDR3 DNA follows: TGTGCCAGCAGTTCTAATAGCGGGAGAGAGAGATTTAGCACAGATACGCAGTATTTT. It codes for CASSSNSGRERFSTDTQYF.